This T cell receptor (beta chain) was observed in a study of untreated major depressive disorder. General study points: CD4+ T cells from depressed patients used TRBV05-01 (Vbeta 5.1) more often than controls.

Assay used: immunoSEQ multiplex PCR; TCRdb lists only in-frame clones, some missing. Of 10,000 to 15,000 clones listed, about 89% are singletons. This CDR3 contains 13 residues. After removal of 4 bases from V and 6 bases from J, the junction contained 3 bases not matched to a gene. CDR1 and CDR2 from the germline V gene are LNHDA and SQIVND (reference sequence). For at least 8 weeks, patients took no psychiatric medication. On this clone: The target antigen is unknown.

This receptor was taken from a woman aged 25 to 45 with major depressive disorder. This rearrangement joins TRBV19 to TRBJ2-7; 10 bases agree with TRBD1. The sample taken for sequencing was CD4+ T cells from PBMCs. The CDR3: CASSRDRGFEQYF. The CDR3 DNA sequence: TGTGCCAGTAGTAGGGACAGGGGCTTCGAGCAGTACTTC. The variable domain in full, completed from reference TRBV19 and TRBJ2-7, reads DGGITQSPKYLFRKEGQNVTLSCEQNLNHDAMYWYRQDPGQGLRLIYYSQIVNDFQKGDIAEGYSVSREKKESFPLTVTSAQKNPTAFYLCASSRDRGFEQYFGPGTRLTVT.